This T cell receptor (beta chain) came from a study of patients and donors after allogeneic stem cell transplantation. TCRdb re-derived calls from the RT-PCR reads in MiXCR, one entry per CDR3 protein. The table shows 400,000 to 500,000 distinct CDR3 sequences, with 16% occurring only once. Ten or more counts support this clonotype. Trimming took 3 bases from V and 0 from J; bases not matched to a gene: 15. CDR3 length equals 19 residues. Germline CDR1 SGDLS, CDR2 YYNGEE. Sequencing used blood, either unsorted or a sorted T cell fraction (not recorded which). The J gene is TRBJ2-3, the V gene TRBV9; TRBD2 aligns across 8 bases. The source of this sequence is a human donor who was either an allogeneic HSCT recipient or a stem cell or donor lymphocyte infusion donor (not recorded which). It is not recorded whose cells these are; they may come from a transplant donor. CDR3 sequence reads: CASSGRQTVTSASTDTQYF. CDR3 DNA: TGTGCCAGCAGCGGGAGACAGACGGTGACTAGCGCAAGCACAGATACGCAGTATTTT.